Listed here is a single T cell receptor beta chain. Its antigen is as yet unknown. These data come from a study of metastatic and nonmetastatic thyroid tumors. Study overall: Repertoire data that came from the blood and tumor or nodule tissue of malignant and benign thyroid patients were compared.

Study-level findings and limits: In blood and tumor, TCR beta diversity was reportedly significantly higher in malignant thyroid tumors than in benign nodules.

Original processing methods: Researchers built a distant-metastasis classifier for papillary thyroid cancer that drew on CDR3 differences across clinicopathological groups. TCRdb re-called the PCR reads with MiXCR. TCRdb, not the authors, supplied the V and J calls. Of under 50,000 clones listed, around 27% are singletons. Before thyroid surgery, none of the patients had received any treatment. What was sequenced was blood. The sequence was obtained from a male donor with papillary thyroid cancer or a benign thyroid nodule (not recorded which). Some clones in this sample may be carry-over from other donors' samples.

CDR3 protein: CASSLAQGLNTEAFF. As DNA, the CDR3 is TGTGCCAGCAGCTTAGCACAGGGGCTGAACACTGAAGCTTTCTTT. The chain has TRBV11-2 and TRBJ1-1; the match to TRBD1 covers 7 bases. The junction had 2 bases not matched to a gene; V was cut back by 1 base and J by 0 bases. This CDR3 spans 15 amino acids. Germline CDR1 SGHAT, CDR2 FQNNGV.